The T cell receptor (beta chain) described here comes from a study of technical replicates of blood from a handful of donors. Sequencing was performed with immunoSEQ multiplex PCR; in TCRdb, only in-frame clones are kept and a portion is missing. The sample holds tens of thousands of clones, 85% to 95% seen once. In this sample, this clone turned up once. The TCR originated in a human donor in good health. Source material: T cells isolated from PBMCs.

The DNA for the CDR3 is TGCGCCAGCAGCTTGGCTGGGCTCAGCAATCAGCCCCAGCATTTT. Translating gives CASSLAGLSNQPQHF. The chain uses TRBV5-1 and TRBJ1-5, with no clear D. In germline, CDR1 is SGHRS, CDR2 YFSETQ. The CDR3 covers 15 residues. The V end was cut by 0 bases, the J end by 1 base, with 8 bases between.